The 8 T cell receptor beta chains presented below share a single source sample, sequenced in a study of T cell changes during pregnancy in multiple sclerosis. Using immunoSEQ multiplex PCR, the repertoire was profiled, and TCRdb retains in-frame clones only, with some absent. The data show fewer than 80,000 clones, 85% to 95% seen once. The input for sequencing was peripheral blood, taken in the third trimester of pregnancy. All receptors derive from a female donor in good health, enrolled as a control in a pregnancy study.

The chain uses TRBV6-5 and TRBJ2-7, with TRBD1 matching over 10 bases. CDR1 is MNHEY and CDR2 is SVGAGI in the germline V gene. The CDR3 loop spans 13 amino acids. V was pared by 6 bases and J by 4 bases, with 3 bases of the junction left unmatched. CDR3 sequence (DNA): TGTGCCAGCAGCCGGGACAGGGGTTACGAGCAGTACTTC. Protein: CASSRDRGYEQYF.

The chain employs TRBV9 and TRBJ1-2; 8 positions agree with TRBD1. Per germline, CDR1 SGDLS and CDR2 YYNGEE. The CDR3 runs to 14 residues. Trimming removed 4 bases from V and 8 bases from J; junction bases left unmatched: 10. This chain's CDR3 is CASSSRDRIMGYTF. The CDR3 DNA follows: TGTGCCAGCAGCTCCCGGGACAGGATAATGGGCTACACCTTC.

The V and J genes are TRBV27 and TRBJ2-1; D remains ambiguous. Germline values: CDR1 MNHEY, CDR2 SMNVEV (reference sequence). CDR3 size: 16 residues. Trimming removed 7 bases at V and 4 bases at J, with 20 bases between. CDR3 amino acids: CASTLVYGSSYNEQFF. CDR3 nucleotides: TGTGCCAGCACCTTAGTGTATGGTAGTTCATACAATGAGCAGTTCTTC.

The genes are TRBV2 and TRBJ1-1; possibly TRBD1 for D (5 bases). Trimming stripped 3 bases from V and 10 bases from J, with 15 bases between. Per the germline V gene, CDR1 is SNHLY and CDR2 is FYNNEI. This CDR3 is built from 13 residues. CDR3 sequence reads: CASSDFRGGGAFF. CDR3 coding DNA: TGTGCCAGCAGTGACTTTAGGGGCGGTGGAGCTTTCTTT.

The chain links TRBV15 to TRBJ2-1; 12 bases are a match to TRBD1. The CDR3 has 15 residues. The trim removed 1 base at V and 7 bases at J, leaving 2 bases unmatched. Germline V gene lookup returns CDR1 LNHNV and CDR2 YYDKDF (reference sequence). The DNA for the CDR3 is TGTGCCACCAGCAGAGGGGGACAGGGGGCGAATGAGCAGTTCTTC. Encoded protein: CATSRGGQGANEQFF. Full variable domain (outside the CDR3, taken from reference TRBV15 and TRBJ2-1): DAMVIQNPRYQVTQFGKPVTLSCSQTLNHNVMYWYQQKSSQAPKLLFHYYDKDFNNEADTPDNFQSRRPNTSFCFLDIRSPGLGDTAMYLCATSRGGQGANEQFFGPGTRLTVL.

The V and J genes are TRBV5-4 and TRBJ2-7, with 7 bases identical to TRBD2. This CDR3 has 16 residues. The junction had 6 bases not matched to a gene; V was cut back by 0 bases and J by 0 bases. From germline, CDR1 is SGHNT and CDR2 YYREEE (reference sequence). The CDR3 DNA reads TGTGCCAGCAGCTTGGGAGCGGGGTCGAGCTCCTACGAGCAGTACTTC. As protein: CASSLGAGSSSYEQYF. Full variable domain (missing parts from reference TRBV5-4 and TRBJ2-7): ETGVTQSPTHLIKTRGQQVTLRCSSQSGHNTVSWYQQALGQGPQFIFQYYREEENGRGNFPPRFSGLQFPNYSSELNVNALELDDSALYLCASSLGAGSSSYEQYFGPGTRLTVT.

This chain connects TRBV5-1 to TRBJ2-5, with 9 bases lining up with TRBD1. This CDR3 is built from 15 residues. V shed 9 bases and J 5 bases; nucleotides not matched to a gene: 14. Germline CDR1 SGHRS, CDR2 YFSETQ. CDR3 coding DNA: TGCGCCACCACCCACGGGGACAGGGAGGGGGAGACCCAGTACTTC. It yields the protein CATTHGDREGETQYF. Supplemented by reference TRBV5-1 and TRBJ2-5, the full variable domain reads KAGVTQTPRYLIKTRGQQVTLSCSPISGHRSVSWYQQTPGQGLQFLFEYFSETQRNKGNFPGRFSGRQFSNSRSEMNVSTLELGDSALYLCATTHGDREGETQYFGPGTRLLVL.

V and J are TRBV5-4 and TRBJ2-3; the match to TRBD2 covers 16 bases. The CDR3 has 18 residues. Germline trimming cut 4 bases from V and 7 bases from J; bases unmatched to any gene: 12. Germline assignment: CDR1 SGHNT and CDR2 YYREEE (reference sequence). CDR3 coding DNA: TGTGCCAGCAGCCGTCCCGGGACTAGCGGGGGGGTTCACTATACGCAGTATTTT. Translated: CASSRPGTSGGVHYTQYF.